This entry lists 4 T cell receptor beta chains sequenced from one sample in a study of human T cells and chemical hapten exposure. TCRdb redid the calling of the RACE reads with MiXCR, one entry per CDR3 protein. In the table there are tens of thousands of distinct CDR3 sequences, approximately 9.9% of which are singletons. The time point is: pre-sensitization, week 0. Indicated treatment: therapeutic diphenylcyclopropenone sensitization with weekly scalp DPC. The material was whole blood, obtained in connection with sensitization to the hapten diphenylcyclopropenone (DPC). All receptors derive from a woman aged 50 to 65 with alopecia areata. Some clones in this sample may be carry-over from other donors' samples.

At least ten counts were recorded for this clonotype. The V gene is TRBV10-1, the J gene TRBJ2-2; 8 bases map to TRBD1. In germline, CDR1 is WNHNN, CDR2 SYGVQD (reference sequence). Trimming took 5 bases from V and 5 from J; bases not matched to a gene: 13. This CDR3 region has 17 residues. The CDR3 bases are TGCGCCAGCAGTTTACACGGGACAGGCCGAGGTACCGGGGAGCTGTTTTTT. Translating gives CASSLHGTGRGTGELFF.

The chain combines TRBV6-2 or TRBV6-3 with TRBJ2-7; TRBD2 aligns across 14 bases. This CDR3 region has 13 residues. CDR1 is MNHEY and CDR2 is SVGEGT in the germline V gene. V gave up 6 bases and J gave up 7 bases; unmatched junction bases: 2. As DNA, the CDR3 is TGTGCCAGCAGCCGGACTAGCGGGGGGGAGCAGTACTTC. Amino acid sequence: CASSRTSGGEQYF.

This clonotype was counted at least ten times. CDR3 in amino acids: CASLRLLGLNTGELFF. The CDR3 DNA is TGTGCCAGCCTCCGTTTGTTGGGACTGAACACCGGGGAGCTGTTTTTT. This chain links TRBV6-6 with TRBJ2-2, with D perhaps matching TRBD2 (6 bases). The CDR3 runs 16 residues. Trimming cost V 8 bases and J 1 base, with 17 bases left between them. Germline values: CDR1 MNHNY, CDR2 SVGAGI (reference sequence).

This clonotype was observed many times. The rearrangement links TRBV7-9 to TRBJ2-3; D is uncertain. CDR1 is SEHNR, CDR2 FQNEAQ, per germline (reference sequence). The CDR3 totals 16 residues. V was trimmed by 1 base and J by 2 bases, leaving 13 bases between them. The CDR3 spells CASSLVDGRLTDTQYF. CDR3 nucleotide sequence: TGTGCCAGCAGCTTAGTAGACGGCCGCCTCACAGATACGCAGTATTTT.